The sequence of this T cell receptor (beta chain) was determined in a study of glioma-infiltrating T cells after dendritic cell vaccination. Clones were sequenced by immunoSEQ multiplex PCR, and TCRdb holds only the in-frame ones, with some missing. Of roughly 47,000 clones detected, over 75% appear once; the ten largest clones hold approximately 10%. Per the germline V gene, CDR1 is LGHNA and CDR2 is YNFKEQ. Deletions cut 0 bases from V and 6 bases from J, with 9 bases between. This CDR3 has 13 residues. The specimen was blood, collected before dendritic cell vaccination. The chain links TRBV4-2 to TRBJ2-7; D is uncertain. This receptor was identified in a human donor with glioblastoma. The CDR3 loop reads CASSQDTSSEQYF. The DNA of the CDR3 is TGTGCCAGCAGCCAAGATACGAGCTCCGAGCAGTACTTC.